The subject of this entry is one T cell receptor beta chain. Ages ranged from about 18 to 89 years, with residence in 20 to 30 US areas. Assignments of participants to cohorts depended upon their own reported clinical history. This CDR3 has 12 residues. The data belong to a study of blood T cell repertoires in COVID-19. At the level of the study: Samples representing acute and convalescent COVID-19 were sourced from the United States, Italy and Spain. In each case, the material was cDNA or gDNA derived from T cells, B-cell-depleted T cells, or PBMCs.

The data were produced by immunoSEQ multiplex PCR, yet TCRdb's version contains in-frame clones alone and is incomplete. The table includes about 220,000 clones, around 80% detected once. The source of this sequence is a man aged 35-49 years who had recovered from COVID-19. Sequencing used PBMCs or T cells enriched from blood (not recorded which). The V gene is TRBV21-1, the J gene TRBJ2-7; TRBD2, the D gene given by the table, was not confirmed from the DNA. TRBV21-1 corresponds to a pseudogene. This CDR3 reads CASSMREDEQYF. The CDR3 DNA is TGTGCCAGCAGCATGAGGGAGGACGAGCAGTACTTC.